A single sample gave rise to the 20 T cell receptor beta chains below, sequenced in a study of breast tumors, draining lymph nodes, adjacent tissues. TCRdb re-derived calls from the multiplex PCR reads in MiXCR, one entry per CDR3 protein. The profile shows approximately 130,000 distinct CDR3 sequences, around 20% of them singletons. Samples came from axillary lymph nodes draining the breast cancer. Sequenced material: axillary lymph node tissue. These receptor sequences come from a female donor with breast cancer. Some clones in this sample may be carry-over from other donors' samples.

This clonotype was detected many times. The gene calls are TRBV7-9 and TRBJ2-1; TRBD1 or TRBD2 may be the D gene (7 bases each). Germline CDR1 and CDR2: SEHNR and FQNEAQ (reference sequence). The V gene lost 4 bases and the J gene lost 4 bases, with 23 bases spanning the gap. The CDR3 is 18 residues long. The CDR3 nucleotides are TGTGCCAGCAGCTCAACGACGCAGGGGGGGAACATTTACAATGAGCAGTTCTTC. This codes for CASSSTTQGGNIYNEQFF.

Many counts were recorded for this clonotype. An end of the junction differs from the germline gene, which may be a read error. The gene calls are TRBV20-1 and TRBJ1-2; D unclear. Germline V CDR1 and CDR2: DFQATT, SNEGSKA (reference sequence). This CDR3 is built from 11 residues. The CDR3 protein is CSATSTEGFLF. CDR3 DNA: TGCAGTGCTACTTCAACGGAAGGCTTTCTCTTC.

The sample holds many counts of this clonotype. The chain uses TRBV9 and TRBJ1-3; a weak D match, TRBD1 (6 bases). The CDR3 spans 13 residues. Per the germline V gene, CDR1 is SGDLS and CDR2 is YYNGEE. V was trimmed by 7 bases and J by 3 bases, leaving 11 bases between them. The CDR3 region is CASEQGDGNTIYF. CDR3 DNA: TGTGCCAGCGAACAGGGTGATGGAAACACCATATATTTT.

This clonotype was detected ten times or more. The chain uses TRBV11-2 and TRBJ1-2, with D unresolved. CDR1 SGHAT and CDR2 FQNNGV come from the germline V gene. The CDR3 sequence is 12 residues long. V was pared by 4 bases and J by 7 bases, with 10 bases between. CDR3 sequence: CASSSMGGGYTF. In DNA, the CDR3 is TGTGCCAGCAGCTCCATGGGTGGTGGCTACACCTTC.

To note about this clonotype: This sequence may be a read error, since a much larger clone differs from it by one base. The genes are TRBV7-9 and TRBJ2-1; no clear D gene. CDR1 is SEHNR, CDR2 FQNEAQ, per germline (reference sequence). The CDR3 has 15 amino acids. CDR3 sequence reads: CASSPVKQLFNDQFF. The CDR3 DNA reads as TGTGCCAGCAGTCCCGTTAAGCAGCTATTCAATGATCAGTTCTTC.

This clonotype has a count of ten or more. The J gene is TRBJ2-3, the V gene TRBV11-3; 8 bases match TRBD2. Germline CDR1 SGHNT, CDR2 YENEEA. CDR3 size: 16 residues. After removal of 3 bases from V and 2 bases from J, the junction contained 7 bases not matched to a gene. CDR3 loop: CASSLRTSGYTDTQYF. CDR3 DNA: TGTGCCAGCAGCTTGCGAACTAGCGGCTACACAGATACGCAGTATTTT.

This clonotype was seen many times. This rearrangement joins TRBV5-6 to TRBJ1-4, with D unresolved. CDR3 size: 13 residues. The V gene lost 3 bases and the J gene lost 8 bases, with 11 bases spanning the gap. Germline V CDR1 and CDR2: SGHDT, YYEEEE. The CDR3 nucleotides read TGTGCCAGCAGCTCCGGGTCCGAGGAAAAACTGTTTTTT. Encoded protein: CASSSGSEEKLFF.

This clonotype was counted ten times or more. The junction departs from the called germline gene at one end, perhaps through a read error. The CDR3, as DNA: TGCGCCAGCAGCTCGGACAGGGGCCTTGGGTTTTTC. Protein sequence: CASSSDRGLGFF. The chain carries TRBV5-1 and TRBJ2-7, with TRBD1 matching over 9 bases. Looked up from germline, CDR1 is SGHRS and CDR2 is YFSETQ. The CDR3 is made up of 12 amino acids.

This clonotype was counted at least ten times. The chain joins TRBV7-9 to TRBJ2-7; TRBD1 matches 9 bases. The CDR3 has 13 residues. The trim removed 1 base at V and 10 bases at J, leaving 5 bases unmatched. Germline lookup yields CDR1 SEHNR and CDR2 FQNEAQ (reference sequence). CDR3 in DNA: TGTGCCAGCAGCTTAGAGGGACAGGGAGTACAGTACTTC. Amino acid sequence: CASSLEGQGVQYF.

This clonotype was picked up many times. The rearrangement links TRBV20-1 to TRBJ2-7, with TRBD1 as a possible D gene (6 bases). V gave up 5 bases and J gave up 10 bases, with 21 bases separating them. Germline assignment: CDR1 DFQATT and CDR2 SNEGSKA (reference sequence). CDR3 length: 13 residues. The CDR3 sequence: CSAPLAGDGFQYF. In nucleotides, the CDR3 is TGCAGTGCTCCGCTTGCAGGGGACGGCTTCCAGTACTTC.

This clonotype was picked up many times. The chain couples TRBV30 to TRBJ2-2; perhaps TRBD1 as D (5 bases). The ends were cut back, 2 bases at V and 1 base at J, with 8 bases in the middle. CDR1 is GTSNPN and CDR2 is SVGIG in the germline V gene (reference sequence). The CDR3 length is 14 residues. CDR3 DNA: TGTGCCTGGAGTTGGCAGGGGAACACCGGGGAGCTGTTTTTT. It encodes CAWSWQGNTGELFF.

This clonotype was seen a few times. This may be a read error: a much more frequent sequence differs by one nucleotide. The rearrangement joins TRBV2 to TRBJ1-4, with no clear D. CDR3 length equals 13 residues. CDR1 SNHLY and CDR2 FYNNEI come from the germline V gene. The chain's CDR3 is CASSRRANETLFF. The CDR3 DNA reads TGTGCCAGCAGCCGGAGGGCTAATGAAACACTGTTTTTT.

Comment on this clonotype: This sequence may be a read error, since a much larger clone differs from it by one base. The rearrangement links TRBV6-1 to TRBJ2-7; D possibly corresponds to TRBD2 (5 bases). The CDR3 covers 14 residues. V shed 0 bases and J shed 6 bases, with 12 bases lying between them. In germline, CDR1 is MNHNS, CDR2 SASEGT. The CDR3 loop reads CASSEASGLGEQYF. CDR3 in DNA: TGTGCCAGCAGTGAAGCCTCGGGGTTGGGCGAGCAGTACTTC.

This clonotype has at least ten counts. CDR3 region: CATSRDQGMGNQPQHF. Here the CDR3 DNA reads TGTGCCACCAGCAGAGATCAGGGAATGGGCAATCAGCCCCAGCATTTT. The rearrangement joins TRBV15 to TRBJ1-5, with D perhaps matching TRBD1 (5 bases). This CDR3 contains 16 residues. Germline-derived CDR1 and CDR2 are LNHNV and YYDKDF (reference sequence). V dropped 0 bases and J dropped 2 bases, with 11 bases sitting between them.

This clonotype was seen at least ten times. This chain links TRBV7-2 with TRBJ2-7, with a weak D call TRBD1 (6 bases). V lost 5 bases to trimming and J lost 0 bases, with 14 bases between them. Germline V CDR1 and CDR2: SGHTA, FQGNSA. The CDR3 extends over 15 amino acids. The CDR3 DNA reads TGTGCCAGCAGCACCCAGACAGGATCCTCCTACGAGCAGTACTTC. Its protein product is CASSTQTGSSYEQYF.

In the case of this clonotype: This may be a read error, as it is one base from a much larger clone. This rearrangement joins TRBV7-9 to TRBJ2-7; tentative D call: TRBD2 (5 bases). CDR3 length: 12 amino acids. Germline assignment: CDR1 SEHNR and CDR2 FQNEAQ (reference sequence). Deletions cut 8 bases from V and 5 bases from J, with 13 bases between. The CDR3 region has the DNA TGTGCCAGCCGCCAATACGGGGACGAGCAGTACTTC. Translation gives CASRQYGDEQYF. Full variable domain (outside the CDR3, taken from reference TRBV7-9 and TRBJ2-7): DTGVSQNPRHKITKRGQNVTFRCDPISEHNRLYWYRQTLGQGPEFLTYFQNEAQLEKSRLLSDRFSAERPKGSFSTLEIQRTEQGDSAMYLCASRQYGDEQYFGPGTRLTVT.

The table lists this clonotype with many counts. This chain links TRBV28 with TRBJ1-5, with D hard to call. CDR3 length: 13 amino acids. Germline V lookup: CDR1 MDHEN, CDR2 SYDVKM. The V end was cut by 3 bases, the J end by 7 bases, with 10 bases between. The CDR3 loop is CASSFAGWQPQHF. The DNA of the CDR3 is TGTGCCAGCAGTTTCGCCGGGTGGCAGCCCCAGCATTTT.

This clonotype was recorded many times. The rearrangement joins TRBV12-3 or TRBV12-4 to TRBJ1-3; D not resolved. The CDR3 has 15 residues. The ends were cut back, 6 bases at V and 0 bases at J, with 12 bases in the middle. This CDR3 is CASRGRPSSGNTIYF. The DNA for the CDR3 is TGTGCCAGCAGGGGCAGGCCTTCCTCTGGAAACACCATATATTTT.

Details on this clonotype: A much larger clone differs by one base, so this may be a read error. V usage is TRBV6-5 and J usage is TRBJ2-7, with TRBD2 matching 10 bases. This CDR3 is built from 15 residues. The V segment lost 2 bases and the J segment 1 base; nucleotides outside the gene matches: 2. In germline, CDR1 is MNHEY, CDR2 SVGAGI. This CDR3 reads CASSYTSGESYEQYF. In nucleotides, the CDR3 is TGTGCCAGCAGTTACACTAGCGGGGAGTCCTACGAGCAGTACTTC.

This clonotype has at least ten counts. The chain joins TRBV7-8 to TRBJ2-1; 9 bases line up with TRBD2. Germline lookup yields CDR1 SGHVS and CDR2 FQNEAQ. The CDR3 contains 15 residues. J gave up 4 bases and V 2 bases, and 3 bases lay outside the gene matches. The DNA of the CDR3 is TGTGCCAGCAGCTTAATAGCGGGAGCTTACAATGAGCAGTTCTTC. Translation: CASSLIAGAYNEQFF.